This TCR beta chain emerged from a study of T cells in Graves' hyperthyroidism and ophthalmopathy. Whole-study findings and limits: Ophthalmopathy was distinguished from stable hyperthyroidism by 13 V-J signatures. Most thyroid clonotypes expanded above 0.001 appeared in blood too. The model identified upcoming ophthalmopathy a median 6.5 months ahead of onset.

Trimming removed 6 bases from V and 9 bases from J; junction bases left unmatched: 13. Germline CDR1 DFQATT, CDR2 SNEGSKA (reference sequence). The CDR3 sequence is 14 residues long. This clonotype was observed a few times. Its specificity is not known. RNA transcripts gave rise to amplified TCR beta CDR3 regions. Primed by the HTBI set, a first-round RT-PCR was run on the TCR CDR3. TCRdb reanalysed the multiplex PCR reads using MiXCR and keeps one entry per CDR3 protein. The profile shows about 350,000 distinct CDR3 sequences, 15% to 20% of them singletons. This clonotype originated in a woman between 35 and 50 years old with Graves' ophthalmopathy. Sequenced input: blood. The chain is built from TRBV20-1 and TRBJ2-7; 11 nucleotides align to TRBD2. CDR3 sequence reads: CSASSGREWNGQYF. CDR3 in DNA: TGCAGTGCGAGTAGCGGGAGGGAATGGAACGGGCAGTACTTC.